Detailed here is one T cell receptor (beta chain). The antigen remains undetermined. In making TCR cDNA, 5'RACE template switching added a universal primer site and UMIs to it. TCRdb passed the 5' RACE reads through MiXCR, listing each CDR3 protein once. The table records hundreds of thousands of distinct CDR3 sequences, about 12% of them present only once. CDR3 length: 15 amino acids. Looked up from germline, CDR1 is MGHRA and CDR2 is YSYEKL. The V segment lost 4 bases and the J segment 9 bases; nucleotides outside the gene matches: 8. The entry originates in a study of T cells after yellow fever vaccination. General study points: Only a minor proportion of clonotypes was detected across both CD4 and CD8 compartments.

Sequencing was performed on PBMCs, taken on the day of the yellow fever booster vaccination. The chain carries TRBV4-1 and TRBJ2-1; the match to TRBD2 covers 11 bases. This clonotype was sampled from a man aged 25 to 40 who received the YFV17D yellow fever vaccine. The CDR3 DNA reads as TGCGCCAGCAGCCCACTAGCGGGAGTTTTGGGTGAGCAGTTCTTC. Amino acids: CASSPLAGVLGEQFF.